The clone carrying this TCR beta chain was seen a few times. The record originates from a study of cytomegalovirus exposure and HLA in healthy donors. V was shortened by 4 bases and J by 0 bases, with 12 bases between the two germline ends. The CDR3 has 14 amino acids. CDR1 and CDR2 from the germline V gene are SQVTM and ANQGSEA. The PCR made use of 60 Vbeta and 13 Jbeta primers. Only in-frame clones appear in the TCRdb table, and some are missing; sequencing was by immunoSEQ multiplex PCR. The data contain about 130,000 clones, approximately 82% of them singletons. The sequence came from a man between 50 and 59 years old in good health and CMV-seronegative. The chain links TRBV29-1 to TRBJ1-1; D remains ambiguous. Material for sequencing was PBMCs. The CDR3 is CSVGSGDLNTEAFF. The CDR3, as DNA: TGCAGCGTTGGATCTGGAGACCTGAACACTGAAGCTTTCTTT.